This T cell receptor beta chain was profiled in a study of T cells in Graves' hyperthyroidism and ophthalmopathy. Study-wide findings and caveats: Stable hyperthyroidism and ophthalmopathy were separated using 13 V-J signatures. Most clonotypes expanded in thyroid above 0.001 were likewise present in blood.

Uncontrolled infection, other autoimmune disease, pregnancy or lactation disqualified patients from enrolment. Orbital computed tomography, thyroid ultrasound, serum thyroxine and TRAb, and clinical symptoms together informed the diagnoses. The CDR3 runs 15 residues. Germline CDR1 reads MNHNS; CDR2 reads SASEGT. The V and J ends lost 5 bases and 2 bases, in that order; junction bases with no gene match: 7. Amplification yielded TCR beta CDR3 regions, with RNA transcripts as the source. First-round RT-PCR with HTBI primers amplified the TCR CDR3 region. In TCRdb, the multiplex PCR reads were re-called with MiXCR into one record per CDR3 protein. The table lists some 700,000 distinct CDR3 sequences, 17% of them singletons. This clonotype was seen a handful of times. Its antigen is still unknown.

This TCR derives from a man between 50 and 59 years old with Graves' hyperthyroidism. The chain employs TRBV6-1 and TRBJ2-3, with 7 bases that match TRBD1. The source material was blood. CDR3 sequence reads: CASSPDRFSTDTQYF. The CDR3 DNA reads TGTGCCAGCAGTCCGGACAGGTTTTCCACAGATACGCAGTATTTT.